Each of the 18 T cell receptor beta chains below was sequenced from the same sample in a study of metastatic and nonmetastatic thyroid tumors. Treatment of any kind had been given to no patient before thyroid surgery. Via MiXCR, TCRdb re-called the PCR reads. This table holds around 25,000 clones, approximately 22% found once. The specimen sequenced was adjacent normal tissue. The source is a female donor with papillary thyroid cancer or a benign thyroid nodule (not recorded which). Some clones in this sample may be carry-over from other donors' samples.

This clone has at least ten counts. The chain uses TRBV6-1 and TRBJ2-2; a weak D match, TRBD1 (6 bases). The ends were cut back, 5 bases at V and 1 base at J, with 11 bases in the middle. This CDR3 is 15 amino acids long. Germline values: CDR1 MNHNS, CDR2 SASEGT. The CDR3 spells CASSQARGNTGELFF. CDR3 DNA sequence: TGTGCCAGCAGTCAGGCCAGGGGGAACACCGGGGAGCTGTTTTTT.

This clone was seen a few times. The chain is built from TRBV6-2 or TRBV6-3 and TRBJ2-2, with TRBD1 identical over 8 bases. CDR3 length equals 14 residues. Germline CDR1 and CDR2: MNHEY and SVGEGT. V lost 8 bases, J lost 5 bases, and 7 bases stayed unmatched. CDR3 protein: CASRGRGHTGELFF. The CDR3 coding sequence is TGTGCCAGCCGGGGCAGGGGGCATACCGGGGAGCTGTTTTTT.

The chain uses TRBV20-1 and TRBJ2-3, with D tentatively TRBD2 (6 bases). Trimming removed 0 bases at V and 9 bases at J, with 19 bases between. Germline V CDR1 and CDR2: DFQATT, SNEGSKA (reference sequence). This CDR3 comprises 15 residues. The CDR3 nucleotides are TGCAGTGCTAGAGATCAGGGTCCTTCGGGGGAGACGCAGTATTTT. As protein: CSARDQGPSGETQYF.

This clone was seen more than once but under ten times. The chain links TRBV10-1 to TRBJ1-2, with D maybe TRBD1 (5 bases). Trimming pared 5 bases from V and 2 bases from J, leaving 9 bases between. The CDR3 has 13 residues. The germline V gene encodes CDR1 WNHNN and CDR2 SYGVQD (reference sequence). The CDR3 coding sequence is TGCGCCAGCAGTACCGACAGAAACTATGGCTACACCTTC. Its protein product is CASSTDRNYGYTF.

This clone came up many times. The J gene is TRBJ2-2, the V gene TRBV11-1; TRBD1 or TRBD2 may be the D gene (7 bases each). Per the germline V gene, CDR1 is SGHAT and CDR2 is FQDESV (reference sequence). The CDR3 runs to 16 residues. Between the trimmed V and J ends, which lost 3 bases and 7 bases, there was a span of 18 bases. CDR3 residues: CASSFSRGGTNGELFF. The CDR3 nucleotides read TGTGCCAGCAGCTTTTCCAGGGGGGGAACCAACGGGGAGCTGTTTTTT.

This clone was observed many times. J is TRBJ1-1 and V is TRBV29-1; D remains unclear. V lost 4 bases, J lost 4 bases, and 16 bases lay in between. Germline values: CDR1 SQVTM, CDR2 ANQGSEA. The CDR3 spans 14 residues. DNA for the CDR3: TGCAGCGTTGGATCTTTTGGGGTGAGCACTGAAGCTTTCTTT. Translation: CSVGSFGVSTEAFF.

This clone was seen once. The chain carries TRBV9 and TRBJ1-6, with 10 bases lining up with TRBD1. CDR1 is SGDLS, CDR2 YYNGEE, per germline. The CDR3 has 15 residues. Trimming removed 0 bases from V and 10 bases from J; junction bases left unmatched: 4. The CDR3 bases are TGTGCCAGCAGCGTAGAGACAGGGGGCCAATCACCCCTCCACTTT. This codes for CASSVETGGQSPLHF.

About this clone itself: An end of the junction differs from the germline gene, which may be a read error. V usage is TRBV7-6 and J usage is TRBJ1-1, with D perhaps matching TRBD1 (5 bases). The CDR3 is 13 amino acids. CDR1 is SGHVS and CDR2 is FNYEAQ in the germline V gene. The CDR3 is CANSLGEGTEAFF. The CDR3 DNA follows: TGTGCCAACAGCCTAGGGGAGGGGACTGAAGCTTTCTTT.

This clone was detected only a few times. This chain links TRBV5-1 with TRBJ2-2; 7 nucleotides align to TRBD2. The CDR3 has 17 amino acids. Germline lookup yields CDR1 SGHRS and CDR2 YFSETQ. J gave up 3 bases and V 2 bases, and 10 bases lay outside the gene matches. CDR3 DNA sequence: TGCGCCAGCAGCTTTGGAGGGACGCTAGCGGACACCGGGGAGCTGTTTTTT. Encoded protein: CASSFGGTLADTGELFF.

The V and J genes are TRBV5-6 and TRBJ1-1; 7 nucleotides align to TRBD1. Germline CDR1 is SGHDT and CDR2 is YYEEEE. V shed 3 bases, J shed 0 bases, and the junction held 2 bases outside the gene matches. The CDR3 is 14 amino acids. The CDR3 DNA follows: TGTGCCAGCAGCTACAGGGGCATGAACACTGAAGCTTTCTTT. It specifies CASSYRGMNTEAFF.

The table lists this clone with many counts. The rearrangement uses TRBV6-6 and TRBJ2-6; 8 bases align to TRBD1. Trimming cost V 6 bases and J 0 bases; bases outside gene matches: 10. This CDR3 has 18 residues. CDR1 MNHNY and CDR2 SVGAGI come from the germline V gene (reference sequence). CDR3 amino acids: CASSRGQGLYSGANVLTF. In DNA form, the CDR3 reads TGTGCCAGCAGCCGCGGACAGGGACTCTACTCTGGGGCCAACGTCCTGACTTTC.

This clone was observed at least ten times. DNA of the CDR3: TGCAGTGCTAGACTCCGGGACAGGGGGGCCGGTTACGAGCAGTACTTC. Translated, it gives CSARLRDRGAGYEQYF. The chain uses TRBV20-1 and TRBJ2-7; TRBD1 aligns across 11 bases. This CDR3 comprises 16 residues. J lost 4 bases, V lost 2 bases, and 10 bases had no gene match. CDR1 is DFQATT, CDR2 SNEGSKA, per germline (reference sequence).

The J gene is TRBJ1-4, the V gene TRBV19; D call uncertain. Germline V gene lookup returns CDR1 LNHDA and CDR2 SQIVND (reference sequence). The CDR3 totals 13 residues. With 6 bases removed from V and 9 bases from J, the gap between germline ends came to 14 bases. CDR3 coding DNA: TGTGCCAGTAGAGACATTATCAATCAAAAACTGTTTTTT. Amino acids: CASRDIINQKLFF.

A word on this clone: Since a much larger clone is just one base distant, this may be a read error. This chain joins TRBV10-2 and TRBJ2-5; 11 positions match TRBD2. CDR1 WSHSY and CDR2 SAAADI come from the germline V gene. This CDR3 region has 14 residues. Written as DNA, the CDR3 is TGCGCCAGCAGTCTAGCGGGAGGTTGGGAGACCAAGTACTTC. Amino acids: CASSLAGGWETKYF.

The gene calls are TRBV24-1 and TRBJ2-1, with TRBD2 matching over 8 bases. CDR3 length: 15 residues. V lost 4 bases and J lost 9; bases outside the gene matches: 10. Germline V gene lookup returns CDR1 KGHDR and CDR2 SFDVKD. The CDR3 coding sequence is TGTGCCACCAGTGAGACTAGCGATATTTTTAGTGAGCAGTTCTTC. It translates to CATSETSDIFSEQFF.

This CDR3 is CASSWSLYSNQPQHF. The CDR3 bases are TGTGCCAGCTCCTGGAGCCTTTATAGCAATCAGCCCCAGCATTTT. The chain is built from TRBV19 and TRBJ1-5, with unresolved D. The CDR3 contains 15 residues. CDR1 and CDR2 from the germline V gene are LNHDA and SQIVND (reference sequence). Trimming removed 9 bases at V and 0 bases at J, with 15 bases between.

There are many counts of this clone. The chain links TRBV29-1 to TRBJ1-1; D gene uncertain. This CDR3 is 11 amino acids long. Germline-derived CDR1 and CDR2 are SQVTM and ANQGSEA. Trimming stripped 7 bases from V and 1 base from J, with 7 bases between. The CDR3 sequence is CSAYRNTEAFF. CDR3 sequence (DNA): TGCAGCGCCTACAGGAACACTGAAGCTTTCTTT.

J is TRBJ2-5 and V is TRBV7-2; maybe TRBD1 (6 bases). V dropped 5 bases and J dropped 2 bases, with 12 bases sitting between them. There are 14 residues in the CDR3. Per the germline V gene, CDR1 is SGHTA and CDR2 is FQGNSA. The CDR3 loop reads CASSRDRFQETQYF. CDR3 DNA sequence: TGTGCCAGCAGCCGCGACAGGTTTCAAGAGACCCAGTACTTC.